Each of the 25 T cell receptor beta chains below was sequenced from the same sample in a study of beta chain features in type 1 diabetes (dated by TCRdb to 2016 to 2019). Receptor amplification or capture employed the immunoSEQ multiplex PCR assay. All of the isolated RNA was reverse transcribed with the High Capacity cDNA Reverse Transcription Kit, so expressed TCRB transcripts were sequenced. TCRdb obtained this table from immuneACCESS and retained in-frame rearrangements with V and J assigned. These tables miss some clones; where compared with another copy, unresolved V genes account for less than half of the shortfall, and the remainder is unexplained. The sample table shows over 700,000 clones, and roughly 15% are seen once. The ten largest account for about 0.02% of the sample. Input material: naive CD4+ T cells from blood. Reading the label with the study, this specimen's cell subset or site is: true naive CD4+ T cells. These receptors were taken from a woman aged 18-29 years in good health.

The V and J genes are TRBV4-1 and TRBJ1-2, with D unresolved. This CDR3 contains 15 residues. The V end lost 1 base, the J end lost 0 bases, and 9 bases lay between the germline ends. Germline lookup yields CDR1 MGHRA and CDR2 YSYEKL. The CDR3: CASSQGRLTNYGYTF. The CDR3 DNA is TGCGCCAGCAGCCAAGGCCGGCTAACTAACTATGGCTACACCTTC.

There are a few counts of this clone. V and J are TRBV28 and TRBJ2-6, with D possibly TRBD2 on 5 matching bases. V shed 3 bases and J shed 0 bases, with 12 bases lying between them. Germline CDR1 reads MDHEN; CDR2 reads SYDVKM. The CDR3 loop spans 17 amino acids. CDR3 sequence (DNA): TGTGCCAGCAGTTTTCCGGGGATTGACTCTGGGGCCAACGTCCTGACTTTC. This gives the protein CASSFPGIDSGANVLTF. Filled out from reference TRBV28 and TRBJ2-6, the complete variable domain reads DVKVTQSSRYLVKRTGEKVFLECVQDMDHENMFWYRQDPGLGLRLIYFSYDVKMKEKGDIPEGYSVSREKKERFSLILESASTNQTSMYLCASSFPGIDSGANVLTFGAGSRLTVL.

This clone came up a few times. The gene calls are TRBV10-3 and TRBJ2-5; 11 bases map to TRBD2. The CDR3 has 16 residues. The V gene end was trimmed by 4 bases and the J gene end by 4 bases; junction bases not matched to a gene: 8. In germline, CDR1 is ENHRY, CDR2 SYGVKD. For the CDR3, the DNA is TGTGCCATCAGTGCCTCACTAGCGGGAGTGAGAGAGACCCAGTACTTC. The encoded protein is CAISASLAGVRETQYF.

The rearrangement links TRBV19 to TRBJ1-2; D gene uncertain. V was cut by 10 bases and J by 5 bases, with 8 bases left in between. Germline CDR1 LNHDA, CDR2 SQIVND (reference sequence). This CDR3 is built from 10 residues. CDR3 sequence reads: CATSEYGYTF. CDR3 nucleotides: TGTGCCACCTCAGAATATGGCTACACCTTC.

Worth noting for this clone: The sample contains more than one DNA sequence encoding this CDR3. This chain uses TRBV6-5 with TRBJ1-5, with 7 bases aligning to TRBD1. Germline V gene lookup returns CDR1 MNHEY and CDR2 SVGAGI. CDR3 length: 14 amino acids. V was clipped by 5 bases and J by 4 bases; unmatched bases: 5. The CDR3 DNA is TGTGCCAGCAGTCTCCGACAGGGAAATCAGCCCCAGCATTTT. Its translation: CASSLRQGNQPQHF.

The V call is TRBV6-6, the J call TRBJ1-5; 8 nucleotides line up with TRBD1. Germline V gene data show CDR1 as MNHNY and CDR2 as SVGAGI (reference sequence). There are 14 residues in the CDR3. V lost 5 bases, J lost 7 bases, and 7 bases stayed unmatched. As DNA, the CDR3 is TGTGCCAGCAGTGCTGGACAGGGAATGCAGCCCCAGCATTTT. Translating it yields CASSAGQGMQPQHF.

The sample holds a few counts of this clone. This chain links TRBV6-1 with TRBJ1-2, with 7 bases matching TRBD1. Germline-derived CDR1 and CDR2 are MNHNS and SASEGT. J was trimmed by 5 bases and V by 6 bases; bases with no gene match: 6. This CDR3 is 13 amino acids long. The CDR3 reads CASRLGQTYGYTF. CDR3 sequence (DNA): TGTGCCAGCAGATTGGGACAGACGTATGGCTACACCTTC.

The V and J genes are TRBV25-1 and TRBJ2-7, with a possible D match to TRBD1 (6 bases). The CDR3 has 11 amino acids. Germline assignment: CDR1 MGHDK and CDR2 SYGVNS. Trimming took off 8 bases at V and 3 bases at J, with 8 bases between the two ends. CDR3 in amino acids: CASATGYEQYF. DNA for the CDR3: TGTGCCAGCGCGACAGGCTACGAGCAGTACTTC.

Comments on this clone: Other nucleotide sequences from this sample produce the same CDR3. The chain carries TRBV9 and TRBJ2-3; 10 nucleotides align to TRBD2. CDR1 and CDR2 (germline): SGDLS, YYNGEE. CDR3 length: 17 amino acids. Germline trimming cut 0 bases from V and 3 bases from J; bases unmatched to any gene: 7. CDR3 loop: CASSVGASGSITDTQYF. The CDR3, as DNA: TGTGCCAGCAGCGTAGGGGCTAGCGGGAGTATAACAGATACGCAGTATTTT.

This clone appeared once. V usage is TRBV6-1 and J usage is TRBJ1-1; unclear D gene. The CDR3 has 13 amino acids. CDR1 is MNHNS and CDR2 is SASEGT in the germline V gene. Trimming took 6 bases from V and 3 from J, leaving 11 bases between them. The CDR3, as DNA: TGTGCCAGCAGGCTACAGCTGTACACTGAAGCTTTCTTT. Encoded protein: CASRLQLYTEAFF.

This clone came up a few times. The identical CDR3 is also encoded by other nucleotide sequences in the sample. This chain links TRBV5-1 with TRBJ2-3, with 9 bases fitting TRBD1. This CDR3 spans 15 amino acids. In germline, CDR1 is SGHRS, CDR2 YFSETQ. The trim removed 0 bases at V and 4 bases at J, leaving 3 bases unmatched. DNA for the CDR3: TGCGCCAGCAGCTTGGGCGGGACAGGGTCAGATACGCAGTATTTT. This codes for CASSLGGTGSDTQYF.

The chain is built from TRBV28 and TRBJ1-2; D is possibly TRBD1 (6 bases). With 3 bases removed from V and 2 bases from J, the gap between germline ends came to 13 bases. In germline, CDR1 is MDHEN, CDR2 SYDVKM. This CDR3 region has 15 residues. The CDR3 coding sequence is TGTGCCAGCAGTTTCGAACAGGGTTGGAACTATGGCTACACCTTC. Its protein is CASSFEQGWNYGYTF.

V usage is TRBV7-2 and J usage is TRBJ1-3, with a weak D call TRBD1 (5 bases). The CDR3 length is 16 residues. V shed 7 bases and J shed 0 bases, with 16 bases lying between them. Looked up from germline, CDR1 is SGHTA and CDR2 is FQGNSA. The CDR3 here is CASTPDWGRSGNTIYF. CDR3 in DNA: TGTGCCAGCACCCCGGATTGGGGCCGCTCTGGAAACACCATATATTTT.

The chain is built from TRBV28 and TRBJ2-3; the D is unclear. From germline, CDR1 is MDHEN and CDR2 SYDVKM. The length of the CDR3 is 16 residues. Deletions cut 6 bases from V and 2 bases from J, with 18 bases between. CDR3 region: CASSPMGYVFTDTQYF. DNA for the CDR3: TGTGCCAGCAGCCCCATGGGCTACGTTTTCACAGATACGCAGTATTTT.

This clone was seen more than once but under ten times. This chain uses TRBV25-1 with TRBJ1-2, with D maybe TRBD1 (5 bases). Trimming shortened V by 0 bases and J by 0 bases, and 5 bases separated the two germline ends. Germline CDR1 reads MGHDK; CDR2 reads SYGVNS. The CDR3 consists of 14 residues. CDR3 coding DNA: TGTGCCAGCAGTGAATACAGGGCTAACTATGGCTACACCTTC. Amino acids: CASSEYRANYGYTF.

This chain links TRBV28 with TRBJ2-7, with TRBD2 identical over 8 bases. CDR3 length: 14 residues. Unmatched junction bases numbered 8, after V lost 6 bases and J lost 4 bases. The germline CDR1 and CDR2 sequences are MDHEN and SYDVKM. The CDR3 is CASSTGGAGYEQYF. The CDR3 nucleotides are TGTGCCAGCAGCACCGGGGGGGCAGGGTACGAGCAGTACTTC. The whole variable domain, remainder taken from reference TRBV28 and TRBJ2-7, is DVKVTQSSRYLVKRTGEKVFLECVQDMDHENMFWYRQDPGLGLRLIYFSYDVKMKEKGDIPEGYSVSREKKERFSLILESASTNQTSMYLCASSTGGAGYEQYFGPGTRLTVT.

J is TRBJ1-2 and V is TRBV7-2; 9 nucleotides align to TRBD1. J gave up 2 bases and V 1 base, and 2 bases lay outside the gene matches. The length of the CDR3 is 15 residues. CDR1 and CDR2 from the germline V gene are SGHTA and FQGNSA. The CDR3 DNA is TGTGCCAGCAGCTTAGGGACAGGGGAGAACTATGGCTACACCTTC. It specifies CASSLGTGENYGYTF.

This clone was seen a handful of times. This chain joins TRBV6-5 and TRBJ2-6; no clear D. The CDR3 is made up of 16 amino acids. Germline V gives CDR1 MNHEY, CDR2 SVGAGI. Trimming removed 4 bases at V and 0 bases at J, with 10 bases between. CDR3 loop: CASSFLADSGANVLTF. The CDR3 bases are TGTGCCAGCAGTTTCCTCGCAGACTCTGGGGCCAACGTCCTGACTTTC.

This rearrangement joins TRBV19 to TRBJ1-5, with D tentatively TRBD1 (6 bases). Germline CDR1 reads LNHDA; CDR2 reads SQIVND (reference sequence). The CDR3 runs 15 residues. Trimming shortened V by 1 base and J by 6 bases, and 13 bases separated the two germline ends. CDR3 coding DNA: TGTGCCAGTAGTATAGTTCCCGGCAGGGGTCAGCCCCAGCATTTT. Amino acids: CASSIVPGRGQPQHF. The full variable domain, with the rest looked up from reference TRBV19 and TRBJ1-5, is DGGITQSPKYLFRKEGQNVTLSCEQNLNHDAMYWYRQDPGQGLRLIYYSQIVNDFQKGDIAEGYSVSREKKESFPLTVTSAQKNPTAFYLCASSIVPGRGQPQHFGDGTRLSIL.

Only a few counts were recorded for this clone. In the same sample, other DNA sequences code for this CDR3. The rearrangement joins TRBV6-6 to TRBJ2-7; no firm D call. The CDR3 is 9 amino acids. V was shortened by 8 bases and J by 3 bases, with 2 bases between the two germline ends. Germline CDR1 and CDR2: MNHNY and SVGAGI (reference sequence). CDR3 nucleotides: TGTGCCAGCGGCTACGAGCAGTACTTC. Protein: CASGYEQYF.

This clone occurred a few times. This CDR3 is CASSQHTGSSYNEQFF. The CDR3 nucleotides read TGCGCCAGCAGCCAACACACAGGGTCATCCTACAATGAGCAGTTCTTC. This sequence joins TRBV4-3 and TRBJ2-1, with a possible D match to TRBD1 (6 bases). From germline, CDR1 is LGHNA and CDR2 YSLEER. The CDR3 has 16 amino acids. V shed 2 bases and J shed 1 base, with 12 bases lying between them.

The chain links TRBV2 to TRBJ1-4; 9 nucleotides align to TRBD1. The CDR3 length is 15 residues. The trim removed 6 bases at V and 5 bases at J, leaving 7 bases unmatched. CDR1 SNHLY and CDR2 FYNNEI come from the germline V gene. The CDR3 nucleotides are TGTGCCAGCAGCCGGGGGACAGGGAGAAATGAAAAACTGTTTTTT. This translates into CASSRGTGRNEKLFF.

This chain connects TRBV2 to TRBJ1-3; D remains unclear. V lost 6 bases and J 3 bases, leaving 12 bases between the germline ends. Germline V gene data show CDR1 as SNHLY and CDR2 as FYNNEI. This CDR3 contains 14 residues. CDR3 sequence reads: CASRADGHGNTIYF. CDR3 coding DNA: TGTGCCAGCAGGGCTGACGGGCATGGAAACACCATATATTTT.

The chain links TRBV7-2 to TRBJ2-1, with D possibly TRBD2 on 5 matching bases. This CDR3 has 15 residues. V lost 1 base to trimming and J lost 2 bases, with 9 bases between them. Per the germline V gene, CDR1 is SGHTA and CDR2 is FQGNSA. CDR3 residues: CASSLVKRTYNEQFF. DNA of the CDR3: TGTGCCAGCAGCTTAGTGAAGCGGACCTACAATGAGCAGTTCTTC. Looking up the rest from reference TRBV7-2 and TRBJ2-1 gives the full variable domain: GAGVSQSPSNKVTEKGKDVELRCDPISGHTALYWYRQSLGQGLEFLIYFQGNSAPDKSGLPSDRFSAERTGGSVSTLTIQRTQQEDSAVYLCASSLVKRTYNEQFFGPGTRLTVL.

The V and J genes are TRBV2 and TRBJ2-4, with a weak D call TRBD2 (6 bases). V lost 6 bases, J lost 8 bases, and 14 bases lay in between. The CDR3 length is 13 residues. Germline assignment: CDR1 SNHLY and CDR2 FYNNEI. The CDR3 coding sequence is TGTGCCAGCAGGGGACCGGGAGAGGACATTCAGTACTTC. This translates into CASRGPGEDIQYF.